One sample yielded the 31 T cell receptor beta chains listed below, sequenced in a study of cytomegalovirus exposure and HLA in healthy donors. The PCR was carried out with 60 Vbeta primers and 13 Jbeta primers. Profiling relied on immunoSEQ multiplex PCR, and the TCRdb table lists in-frame clones only, not all of them. The top ten hold around 1.7% of the sample, which has some 270,000 clones, about 93% seen once. Sample: PBMCs. The receptors originated from a girl aged 2-10 years in good health and CMV-seronegative.

This chain joins TRBV7-2 and TRBJ2-7; no clear D. Trimming left V 4 bases short and J 3 bases short, with 4 bases between. This CDR3 spans 11 amino acids. Germline V gives CDR1 SGHTA, CDR2 FQGNSA. CDR3 sequence (DNA): TGTGCCAGCAGCTCTAACTACGAGCAGTACTTC. Translation gives CASSSNYEQYF.

The V gene is TRBV5-6, the J gene TRBJ2-1; 8 bases are shared with TRBD2. This CDR3 has 17 amino acids. V shed 3 bases and J 7 bases; nucleotides not matched to a gene: 15. Per the germline V gene, CDR1 is SGHDT and CDR2 is YYEEEE. CDR3 loop: CASSSPPLSGSGNEQFF. CDR3 bases: TGTGCCAGCAGCTCACCCCCTTTAAGCGGGAGCGGTAATGAGCAGTTCTTC.

Only one count was recorded for this clone. This chain joins TRBV5-1 and TRBJ2-2; 8 nucleotides line up with TRBD2. Germline CDR1 is SGHRS and CDR2 is YFSETQ. The J segment lost 5 bases and the V segment lost 9 bases, leaving 6 bases of the junction unmatched. The CDR3 spans 13 residues. The CDR3 protein is CATFSGGTGELFF. As DNA, the CDR3 is TGCGCCACTTTCAGCGGGGGAACCGGGGAGCTGTTTTTT.

The chain is built from TRBV5-8 and TRBJ1-5, with 7 bases matching TRBD1. The germline V gene has CDR1 SGHTS and CDR2 YDEGEE. V lost 4 bases, J lost 1 base, and 5 bases stayed unmatched. The CDR3 loop spans 15 amino acids. CDR3 amino acids: CASSRGQWSNQPQHF. CDR3 coding DNA: TGTGCCAGCAGCCGGGGACAGTGGAGCAATCAGCCCCAGCATTTT.

The chain couples TRBV19 to TRBJ2-1, with a possible D match to TRBD1 (5 bases). The germline CDR1 and CDR2 sequences are LNHDA and SQIVND (reference sequence). The V end was cut by 3 bases, the J end by 2 bases, with 11 bases between. CDR3 size: 15 residues. CDR3 in DNA: TGTGCCAGTAGTATCCGGCTAGGGGCCTACAATGAGCAGTTCTTC. Translated, it gives CASSIRLGAYNEQFF.

V usage is TRBV27 and J usage is TRBJ1-6; TRBD1 matches at 9 bases. V dropped 2 bases and J dropped 0; count of bases not matched to a gene: 5. The CDR3 totals 18 residues. Germline CDR1 and CDR2: MNHEY and SMNVEV (reference sequence). CDR3 sequence (DNA): TGTGCCAGCAGTTTAGGGACAGGGACCAGCTCCTATAATTCACCCCTCCACTTT. It encodes CASSLGTGTSSYNSPLHF.

The rearrangement links TRBV5-6 to TRBJ2-3; D is uncertain. The germline gives CDR1 SGHDT, CDR2 YYEEEE. The CDR3 covers 14 residues. Trimming stripped 4 bases from V and 2 bases from J, with 11 bases between. CDR3 nucleotide sequence: TGTGCCAGCAGCGCCTTACACGACACAGATACGCAGTATTTT. This sequence encodes CASSALHDTDTQYF.

The rearrangement joins TRBV19 to TRBJ2-5; D is possibly TRBD1 (5 bases). Trimming left V 8 bases short and J 5 bases short, with 9 bases between. Germline loops: CDR1 LNHDA, CDR2 SQIVND (reference sequence). This CDR3 is built from 11 residues. This chain's CDR3 is CASRTGETQYF. For the CDR3, the DNA is TGTGCCAGTCGAACAGGCGAGACCCAGTACTTC.

The V gene is TRBV2, the J gene TRBJ1-4; 7 positions agree with TRBD1. Per the germline V gene, CDR1 is SNHLY and CDR2 is FYNNEI. The CDR3 is 14 residues long. Trimming at V came to 10 bases and at J to 4 bases, leaving 9 bases not matched to a gene. The CDR3 region has the DNA TGTGCCAACTCAGGGACAGTTCATAATGAAAAACTGTTTTTT. This encodes CANSGTVHNEKLFF.

The genes are TRBV6-5 and TRBJ2-1; D not resolved. V was cut by 0 bases and J by 15 bases, with 15 bases left in between. CDR3 length: 13 residues. Germline-derived CDR1 and CDR2 are MNHEY and SVGAGI. Written as DNA, the CDR3 is TGTGCCAGCAGTTACTCACCTATGCGTTCTCGGTTCTTC. It translates to CASSYSPMRSRFF.

The chain couples TRBV28 to TRBJ1-4, with 8 bases aligning to TRBD1. This CDR3 contains 15 residues. Germline assignment: CDR1 MDHEN and CDR2 SYDVKM. Germline trimming cut 5 bases from V and 2 bases from J; bases unmatched to any gene: 4. CDR3 nucleotides: TGTGCCAGCAGTCACCGACAGGGGACTAATGAAAAACTGTTTTTT. This translates into CASSHRQGTNEKLFF.

The V gene is TRBV27, the J gene TRBJ2-7; D remains unclear. This CDR3 is 13 amino acids long. V was pared by 2 bases and J by 3 bases, with 8 bases between. From germline, CDR1 is MNHEY and CDR2 SMNVEV (reference sequence). Here the CDR3 DNA reads TGTGCCAGCAGTTTAGGCCCCGACTACGAGCAGTACTTC. Translation gives CASSLGPDYEQYF.

The genes are TRBV5-1 and TRBJ2-1; 12 bases align to TRBD2. Germline V lookup: CDR1 SGHRS, CDR2 YFSETQ. The J segment lost 4 bases and the V segment lost 7 bases, leaving 3 bases of the junction unmatched. The CDR3 is 14 residues long. The CDR3: CASALAGGYNEQFF. In nucleotides, the CDR3 is TGCGCCAGCGCCCTAGCGGGAGGGTACAATGAGCAGTTCTTC.

To note about this clone: Other nucleotide sequences in the sample specify the same CDR3. The genes are TRBV4-1 and TRBJ2-1, with D hard to call. There are 15 residues in the CDR3. Germline V gene lookup returns CDR1 MGHRA and CDR2 YSYEKL. The ends were cut back, 4 bases at V and 3 bases at J, with 13 bases in the middle. CDR3 DNA: TGCGCCAGCAGCCTCCTGGGCTTGAGCTACAATGAGCAGTTCTTC. Protein product: CASSLLGLSYNEQFF.

The V gene is TRBV5-4, the J gene TRBJ2-1; the D gene is possibly TRBD2 (6 bases). This CDR3 comprises 16 residues. The germline V gene encodes CDR1 SGHNT and CDR2 YYREEE (reference sequence). Trimming took off 4 bases at V and 4 bases at J, with 18 bases between the two ends. In DNA form, the CDR3 reads TGTGCCAGCAGCCGGGGACGGGACTCAGGGTACAATGAGCAGTTCTTC. Translated: CASSRGRDSGYNEQFF.

The V gene is TRBV2, the J gene TRBJ2-6; 9 bases match TRBD1. Germline V gives CDR1 SNHLY, CDR2 FYNNEI. Trimming removed 6 bases from V and 0 bases from J; junction bases left unmatched: 6. CDR3 length: 17 residues. CDR3 sequence (DNA): TGTGCCAGCAGGAGGGGGACAGGGAGCTCTGGGGCCAACGTCCTGACTTTC. Translation: CASRRGTGSSGANVLTF.

This chain joins TRBV5-1 and TRBJ2-2; 7 positions agree with TRBD1. CDR1 and CDR2 (germline): SGHRS, YFSETQ. The CDR3 covers 14 residues. Trimming at V came to 4 bases and at J to 6 bases, leaving 6 bases not matched to a gene. This CDR3 is CASSLTGYPGELFF. In DNA form, the CDR3 reads TGCGCCAGCAGCCTGACAGGGTATCCCGGGGAGCTGTTTTTT.

This sequence joins TRBV28 and TRBJ1-5; a possible D gene is TRBD1 (6 bases). The CDR3 sequence is 14 residues long. Deletions cut 10 bases from V and 4 bases from J, with 17 bases between. The germline CDR1 and CDR2 sequences are MDHEN and SYDVKM. CDR3 bases: TGTGCCATCGACAGGCCCTCTCTTAATCAGCCCCAGCATTTT. This sequence encodes CAIDRPSLNQPQHF.

The table lists this clone with a few counts. The chain combines TRBV14 with TRBJ2-5; unclear D gene. V dropped 0 bases and J dropped 5 bases, with 4 bases sitting between them. This CDR3 spans 12 amino acids. Germline assignment: CDR1 SGHDN and CDR2 FVKESK. The CDR3: CASSQDMETQYF. Written as DNA, the CDR3 is TGTGCCAGCAGCCAAGATATGGAGACCCAGTACTTC.

The chain recombines TRBV10-2 with TRBJ1-2; 8 bases map to TRBD1. Per germline, CDR1 WSHSY and CDR2 SAAADI. The CDR3 covers 15 residues. The V and J ends lost 8 bases and 5 bases, in that order; junction bases with no gene match: 13. CDR3 bases: TGCGCCAGCGGGGGGGAGACAGGGGAGGGGTATGGCTACACCTTC. Its translation: CASGGETGEGYGYTF.

The V gene is TRBV10-1, the J gene TRBJ2-3, with TRBD1 as a possible D gene (5 bases). CDR3 size: 14 residues. Between the trimmed V and J ends, which lost 6 bases and 0 bases, there was a span of 10 bases. Germline CDR1 reads WNHNN; CDR2 reads SYGVQD (reference sequence). In DNA form, the CDR3 reads TGCGCCAGCAGCCCGGCAGGGAGCACAGATACGCAGTATTTT. Translating it yields CASSPAGSTDTQYF.

The V and J genes are TRBV6-5 and TRBJ1-5; the match to TRBD1 covers 7 bases. Germline CDR1 reads MNHEY; CDR2 reads SVGAGI. With 6 bases clipped from V and 6 bases from J, the junction kept 8 bases outside the gene matches. The CDR3 loop spans 14 amino acids. CDR3 sequence (DNA): TGTGCCAGCAGAACATCAGGGGGTAGTCAGCCCCAGCATTTT. It specifies CASRTSGGSQPQHF.

The chain uses TRBV6-1 and TRBJ1-1; 8 bases map to TRBD1. CDR1 is MNHNS, CDR2 SASEGT, per germline. V gave up 3 bases and J gave up 5 bases; unmatched junction bases: 5. This CDR3 contains 14 residues. The CDR3 coding sequence is TGTGCCAGCAGTGATGACAGGGGTCGGACTGAAGCTTTCTTT. This translates into CASSDDRGRTEAFF.

The chain joins TRBV10-3 to TRBJ2-1; D is possibly TRBD2 (6 bases). The V gene lost 3 bases and the J gene lost 6 bases, with 15 bases spanning the gap. CDR3 length equals 15 residues. CDR1 and CDR2 from the germline V gene are ENHRY and SYGVKD. The CDR3 bases are TGTGCCATCAGTGAAAGTACTAGTAGCGGCAATGAGCAGTTCTTC. Its translation is CAISESTSSGNEQFF.

The chain couples TRBV7-2 to TRBJ2-7, with a weak D call TRBD2 (6 bases). V gave up 0 bases and J gave up 3 bases, with 12 bases separating them. The germline gives CDR1 SGHTA, CDR2 FQGNSA. CDR3 length equals 15 residues. This CDR3 reads CASSLAGGGGYEQYF. Here the CDR3 DNA reads TGTGCCAGCAGCTTAGCCGGGGGAGGTGGCTACGAGCAGTACTTC.

The gene calls are TRBV7-9 and TRBJ2-7, with a tentative D call TRBD2 (6 bases). CDR3 length: 12 amino acids. V was cut by 4 bases and J by 10 bases, with 14 bases left in between. Germline-derived CDR1 and CDR2 are SEHNR and FQNEAQ (reference sequence). CDR3 coding DNA: TGTGCCAGCAGCTCGCGGAGGGGTTCCCAGTACTTC. Translated, it gives CASSSRRGSQYF.

The chain couples TRBV4-1 to TRBJ2-7; possible D gene TRBD1, 6 bases. The CDR3 has 14 amino acids. Germline assignment: CDR1 MGHRA and CDR2 YSYEKL. The ends were cut back, 0 bases at V and 2 bases at J, with 8 bases in the middle. The DNA of the CDR3 is TGCGCCAGCAGCCAAGATTGGGGGCCCTACGAGCAGTACTTC. Its protein product is CASSQDWGPYEQYF.

The rearrangement joins TRBV27 to TRBJ1-6, with 9 bases matching TRBD1. The junction had 8 bases not matched to a gene; V was cut back by 5 bases and J by 0 bases. The germline gives CDR1 MNHEY, CDR2 SMNVEV (reference sequence). The CDR3 spans 18 residues. The CDR3 region has the DNA TGTGCCAGCAGTCCTCGGACAGGGGTGAGCTCCTATAATTCACCCCTCCACTTT. Its translation is CASSPRTGVSSYNSPLHF.

Regarding this clone: Other DNA sequences within the sample encode an identical CDR3. The rearrangement links TRBV29-1 to TRBJ1-1; weak D call: TRBD1 (5 bases). This CDR3 has 12 residues. Trimming removed 3 bases at V and 0 bases at J, with 5 bases between. Germline CDR1 SQVTM, CDR2 ANQGSEA. CDR3 nucleotide sequence: TGCAGCGTTGACAGGGTGAACACTGAAGCTTTCTTT. Protein: CSVDRVNTEAFF.

The chain links TRBV4-1 to TRBJ1-1, with 10 bases aligning to TRBD1. Germline assignment: CDR1 MGHRA and CDR2 YSYEKL. This CDR3 has 18 amino acids. V was pared by 0 bases and J by 10 bases, with 17 bases of the junction left unmatched. This chain's CDR3 is CASSQEQGTGDPFLTAFF. Written as DNA, the CDR3 is TGCGCCAGCAGCCAAGAACAGGGGACAGGGGACCCCTTTTTGACAGCTTTCTTT.

J is TRBJ2-2 and V is TRBV5-6; D is uncertain. The CDR3 covers 14 residues. In germline, CDR1 is SGHDT, CDR2 YYEEEE. The ends were cut back, 5 bases at V and 3 bases at J, with 11 bases in the middle. In DNA, the CDR3 is TGTGCCAGCAGAAGGAGTGTCGACACCGGGGAGCTGTTTTTT. Its translation: CASRRSVDTGELFF.